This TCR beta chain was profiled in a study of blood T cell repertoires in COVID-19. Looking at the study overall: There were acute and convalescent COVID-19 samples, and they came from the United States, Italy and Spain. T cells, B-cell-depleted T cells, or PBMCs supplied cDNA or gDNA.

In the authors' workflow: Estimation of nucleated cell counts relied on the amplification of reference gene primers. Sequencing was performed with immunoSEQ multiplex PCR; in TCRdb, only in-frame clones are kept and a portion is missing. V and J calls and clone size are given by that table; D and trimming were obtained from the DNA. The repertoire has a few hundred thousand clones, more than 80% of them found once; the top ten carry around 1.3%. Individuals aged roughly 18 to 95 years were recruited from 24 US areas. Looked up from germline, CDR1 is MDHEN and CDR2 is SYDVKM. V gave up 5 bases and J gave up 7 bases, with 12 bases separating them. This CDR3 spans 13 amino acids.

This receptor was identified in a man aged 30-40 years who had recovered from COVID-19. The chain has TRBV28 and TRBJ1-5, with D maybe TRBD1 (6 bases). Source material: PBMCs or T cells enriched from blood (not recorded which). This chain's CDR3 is CASSPPGVQPQHF. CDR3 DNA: TGTGCCAGCAGTCCCCCAGGGGTCCAGCCCCAGCATTTT. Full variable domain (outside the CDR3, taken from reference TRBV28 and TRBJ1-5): DVKVTQSSRYLVKRTGEKVFLECVQDMDHENMFWYRQDPGLGLRLIYFSYDVKMKEKGDIPEGYSVSREKKERFSLILESASTNQTSMYLCASSPPGVQPQHFGDGTRLSIL.